This T cell receptor beta chain was retrieved from a study of shared clonotypes between healthy human individuals (dated by TCRdb to the early 2020s). Context from the whole study: The cohort included three men and two women between 18 and 49 years of age. To increase sequencing depth and limit assay-specific biases, TCR repertoire library preparation and sequencing were carried out by different laboratories using diverse techniques. For each donor, CD4 naive and CD4 memory were each run on three plates, CD8 naive on two plates, and CD8 memory on one plate. To estimate repertoire size and how much clonotypes are shared between individuals, the study performed deep sequencing of blood TCR repertoires from roughly five healthy adults. Leukapheresis yielded between about 0.8 and 9.5 billion PBMCs per donor.

Using the deep immunoSEQ assay, multiplex PCR amplified TCR CDR3 regions from genomic DNA. Extracted genomic DNA from each cell subset was distributed evenly across all wells of several immunoSEQ 96-well plates, and each plate was treated as a replicate. For sorted subsets, roughly 200 ng genomic DNA, equal to 25,000 to 35,000 T cell genomes, was loaded into each replicate PCR. The purified libraries were quantified using a Qubit 3.0 fluorometer, sized with a Bioanalyzer 2100, and then quantified again using the KAPA Library Quantification kit. A separate single-read 150-cycle Illumina NextSeq 550 flow cell was used to sequence each immunoSEQ 96-well plate. The authors' analysis ran thus. Because the immunoSEQ output held only junctional sequences and lacked quality scores, the filtering could not match the filtering applied to full-length reads. Sequences were annotated with PyIR, a Python wrapper for IgBLAST v1.9, and V/J genes and CDR3 were assigned using IMGT germline references. Reads with weak V/J assignments (E-value above 1e-6), missing CDR3, stop codons, out-of-frame junctions, or ambiguous translated residues were removed. V3J clonotypes were defined as sequences sharing the same inferred V gene, J gene, and CDR3 amino acid sequence. To compute the percentage overlap between repertoires, the number of shared unique clonotypes was divided by the size of the smaller repertoire. Repertoire richness was assessed with RTK rarefaction, the Chao1 estimator, and Recon v2.1 estimates of unobserved clonotypes. Generation probabilities for all TCRbeta clonotypes obtained by the gDNA method from several donors were computed using OLGA. Sourced from immuneACCESS, this table was stored by TCRdb with only in-frame sequences that have V and J called. A share of the clones is absent; for the studies checked, an unresolved V gene accounts for under half, and the remainder has no known explanation. V, J and clone size derive from that table, while D and trimming were established from the DNA sequence. The sample table records about 2,100,000 clones; approximately 94% of these occur just once. Clones ranked in the top ten supply approximately 1.7% of the sample.

Broad study findings and their caveats: Higher generation probabilities were observed for clonotypes shared by all four sorted-subset donors than for non-shared clonotypes. Sampling was limited to blood, and TCR repertoires in tissue likely differ from TCR repertoires in blood. The genetic and exposure-history diversity represented was limited by the small number of donors. Even with the large sequencing depth, rarefaction of the sorted-subset datasets indicated that sequencing was incomplete. Based on pairwise subsampling, the degree of clonotype sharing among donors was expected to be affected by sequencing depth. Naive subsets generally had larger estimated clonotype richness than memory subsets did. When a few donors were compared, the shared fraction of clonotypes was around 5% for naive CD4, 3.5% to 4% for naive CD8, 2.3% for memory CD4, and approximately 0.4% for memory CD8.

Reading from cysteine to phenylalanine, the CDR3 counts 15 amino acids. Only the CDR3 portion is preserved as DNA: 45 bases, with reading frame beginning at the first base. The germline V and J ends show losses of 8 bases and 5 bases respectively, and no gene match explains 12 bases of the junction. Sequences SEHNR (CDR1) and FQNEAQ (CDR2) are obtained from the germline V gene (reference sequence). CD8 naive samples consisted of CD45RO-negative cells that were positively selected for CCR7, yielding a CD45RA+CCR7+ population without TemRA cells. The donors were healthy, HIV-negative adults with no recently reported acute infections or vaccinations. Every donor was a Caucasian adult living in Nashville, Tennessee, USA. Blood was collected by leukapheresis, and PBMCs were isolated by Ficoll-Histopaque density gradient centrifugation and then cryopreserved in liquid nitrogen vapor phase. Purity and quantity of every magnetically sorted T cell population were checked by analytical flow cytometry. Genomic DNA was isolated from every sorted fraction and measured by UV absorbance on a Nanodrop 2000c.

Regarding this clone: The antigen it binds to is not known. No base quality information exists; no much larger clone differs at one position.

Source material: naive CD8+ T cells from PBMCs. The cell subset or site label, as the study defines it: CD45RA+CCR7+. This clonotype originated in a man between 18 and 29 years old in good health. Some clones in this sample may be carry-over from other donors' samples. Rearrangement joined TRBV7-9 to TRBJ2-7; 10 nucleotides in the junction match TRBD1. For the CDR3, the sequence is CASGHPGQGIHEQYF. The nucleotides are TGTGCCAGCGGCCACCCGGGACAGGGGATCCACGAGCAGTACTTC.